This T cell receptor (beta chain) is drawn from a study of T cells in Graves' hyperthyroidism and ophthalmopathy (dated by TCRdb to the late 2010s). Regarding the study in general: Peripheral blood samples were taken at initial diagnosis, before any treatment was given. TCR Vbeta CDR3 sequencing of 130 to 150 peripheral blood samples (under 45 ophthalmopathy, under 80 hyperthyroidism and approximately 17 progressor patients) is reported in the paper. Whether ophthalmopathy could be predicted prospectively was tested in an independent validation cohort made up of under 20 hyperthyroidism patients plus 17 patients who later progressed to ophthalmopathy. In addition, the study compared T-cell repertoires in thyroid tissue and in blood from six Graves' hyperthyroidism patients. After blood sampling, hyperthyroidism patients were treated with methimazole at a starting dose of 30 mg daily, and ophthalmopathy patients were treated with high-dose intravenous methylprednisolone. A discovery cohort of about a hundred patients, approximately 45 with Graves' ophthalmopathy and approximately 57 with stable Graves' hyperthyroidism, was used to find distinguishing TCR V-J signatures. The roughly 100 discovery patients were randomly split 7:3 into training and test sets.

To note about this clonotype: Its antigen remains undetermined. Per-base qualities were not stored, and no clone one base away is much larger.

Broad study findings and their caveats: In cross-validation, a model built on a 13 V-J signature told ophthalmopathy apart from stable hyperthyroidism with 85% to 90% sensitivity and approximately 84% specificity, and in testing the same model reached 80%/75%. Sample size was not statistically predetermined, and investigators were not blinded to group allocation. Most expanded thyroid clonotypes (frequency above 0.001) were also found in blood, which suggests that blood repertoires may mirror thyroid immune responses. In validation, the model predicted progression to ophthalmopathy with around 71% sensitivity and approximately 78% specificity, a median of 6.5 months before onset.

Ophthalmopathy patients had moderately to severely active disease, with a Clinical Activity Score of 3 or more, a NOSPECS grade of 4 or more, and a disease duration of less than 3 months. Exclusion was applied to patients with uncontrolled infections, other autoimmune diseases, pregnancy or lactation. Diagnoses were based on clinical symptoms, serum thyroxine and TRAb, thyroid ultrasound and orbital computed tomography. PBMCs were isolated from more than 9 ml of fresh peripheral blood by Ficoll-Paque density gradient centrifugation. Total RNA was extracted with Trizol reagent, and quality was checked on an Agilent 2100 Bioanalyzer. TCR beta CDR3 regions were amplified from RNA transcripts. The first round of RT-PCR for the TCR CDR3 was performed with the HTBI primer set and the Qiagen OneStep RT-PCR kit. A second multiplex PCR round built the libraries, followed by size selection and purification. Libraries were sequenced paired-end with 100 bp reads on an Illumina HiSeq2000. The authors processed their data as follows. Raw data were processed with SOAPnuke, discarding reads with adapters, uncalled bases, mean Phred below 15, or no exact constant-primer or identifier match. High-quality paired reads were merged with COPE v1.2.5, and unique nucleotide sequences were defined as clonotypes. Clonotypes were aligned to IMGT TRBV, TRBD and TRBJ reference segments using MiTCR v1.1. The analysis included only V-J combinations with a frequency above 0.0001, which together covered around 99% of the repertoires. A TCS score was defined as the ratio between F50 (clonal expansion) and ExV (chaos), using BLOSUM62-based TCRdist between CDR3 peptides within each V-J. Welch's t-statistics and random forest reduced roughly 500 V-J features to some 14, which were used in a naive Bayes classifier (R e1071). Through fastp at Q25 and MiXCR, TCRdb rebuilt clones from the public reads, retaining in-frame beta chains. For every CDR3 protein sequence, its rows merge into one entry that carries the most common genes and DNA. Clone size and V and J calls follow TCRdb, not the original study. For this sample the table gives roughly 380,000 distinct CDR3 sequences, of which over 15% were detected only once. The ten largest account for 15% to 18% of the sample.

The CDR3 covers 16 residues, taking in both the cysteine and the phenylalanine. Here the CDR3 DNA is all that survives: 48 bases in frame from base 1. V has 4 bases trimmed and J has 0 bases trimmed; junction bases matching no gene number 5. The germline V gene (reference sequence) yields LNHDA for CDR1 and SQIVND for CDR2. The receptor was isolated from a middle-aged woman with Graves' ophthalmopathy. Recombination connected TRBV19 to TRBJ1-5, and 8 junction bases match TRBD1. The specimen was blood. The DNA is TGTGCCAGTAGTACCACAGGGGGATATAGCAATCAGCCCCAGCATTTT. Its product reads: CASSTTGGYSNQPQHF.